Listed here are 20 T cell receptor beta chains from one sample, sequenced in a study of radiotherapy plus CTLA-4 blockade in lung cancer. The method was immunoSEQ multiplex PCR; TCRdb's version includes in-frame clones alone and lacks a portion of them. The sample records 56,000 or so clones, 65% to 85% being singletons. The sequencing used peripheral blood, collected from a patient treated with radiotherapy plus ipilimumab. These receptor sequences come from a human donor with non-small cell lung cancer who had a partial response to radiotherapy plus ipilimumab.

CDR3 sequence reads: CASSESGARGEAFF. CDR3 DNA: TGTGCCAGCAGTGAAAGCGGGGCGCGGGGTGAAGCTTTCTTT. The chain is built from TRBV25-1 and TRBJ1-1, with a tentative D call TRBD1 (5 bases). Between the trimmed V and J ends, which lost 2 bases and 7 bases, there was a span of 14 bases. The CDR3 has 14 residues. Germline values: CDR1 MGHDK, CDR2 SYGVNS.

The rearrangement links TRBV18 to TRBJ2-3, with D unclear. V was cut by 5 bases and J by 3 bases, with 3 bases left in between. The V gene's germline CDR1 is KGHSH and CDR2 LQKENI. The CDR3 covers 11 residues. The chain's CDR3 is CASSSTDTQYF. The CDR3 coding sequence is TGTGCCAGCTCATCTACAGATACGCAGTATTTT.

V usage is TRBV7-6 and J usage is TRBJ2-7; a possible D gene is TRBD1 (5 bases). Trimming removed 5 bases from V and 0 bases from J, with 11 bases in between. The CDR3 sequence is 14 residues long. Germline values: CDR1 SGHVS, CDR2 FNYEAQ. CDR3 amino acids: CASSPRTHSYEQYF. The CDR3, as DNA: TGTGCCAGCAGCCCCAGGACACACTCCTACGAGCAGTACTTC.

The chain carries TRBV14 and TRBJ2-2; 10 nucleotides match TRBD1. Looked up from germline, CDR1 is SGHDN and CDR2 is FVKESK. The CDR3 loop spans 15 amino acids. J lost 4 bases, V lost 4 bases, and 3 bases had no gene match. In DNA form, the CDR3 reads TGTGCCAGCAGCCGGGACAGGGGAGTCACCGGGGAGCTGTTTTTT. This gives the protein CASSRDRGVTGELFF.

The chain links TRBV27 to TRBJ1-2, with D possibly TRBD1 on 6 matching bases. The V and J ends lost 7 bases and 7 bases respectively, with 19 bases between them. Germline CDR1 and CDR2: MNHEY and SMNVEV (reference sequence). The CDR3 runs 14 residues. The CDR3 coding sequence is TGTGCCAGCACCCTAGCCAGGGGCGTCGGTGGCTACACCTTC. Translated, it gives CASTLARGVGGYTF.

The chain is built from TRBV18 and TRBJ1-1, with D perhaps matching TRBD1 (5 bases). Trimming removed 0 bases from V and 1 base from J, with 9 bases in between. CDR1 and CDR2 (germline): KGHSH, LQKENI. The length of the CDR3 is 15 residues. The CDR3 DNA sequence: TGTGCCAGCTCACCACCTGGAGGGGCGAACACTGAAGCTTTCTTT. This codes for CASSPPGGANTEAFF.

The chain uses TRBV19 and TRBJ2-1; 7 nucleotides agree with TRBD2. Germline V gives CDR1 LNHDA, CDR2 SQIVND (reference sequence). Trimming cost V 3 bases and J 3 bases; bases outside gene matches: 8. The CDR3 loop spans 16 amino acids. CDR3 loop: CASSMRSGAGYNEQFF. The DNA of the CDR3 is TGTGCCAGTAGTATGCGAAGCGGGGCCGGCTACAATGAGCAGTTCTTC.

The rearrangement links TRBV9 to TRBJ2-7, with TRBD1 matching over 10 bases. The germline gives CDR1 SGDLS, CDR2 YYNGEE. CDR3 size: 15 residues. The V and J ends lost 1 base and 6 bases, in that order; junction bases with no gene match: 7. CDR3 protein: CASSVRQGASSEQYF. The CDR3 DNA is TGTGCCAGCAGCGTACGACAGGGGGCGTCGAGCGAGCAGTACTTC.

This clone was detected once. The chain has TRBV28 and TRBJ1-2; the match to TRBD1 covers 11 bases. This CDR3 has 15 amino acids. The germline gives CDR1 MDHEN, CDR2 SYDVKM. V shed 5 bases, J shed 2 bases, and the junction held 4 bases outside the gene matches. In DNA, the CDR3 is TGTGCCAGCAGTCGGACAGGGGGCGTCAACTATGGCTACACCTTC. This encodes CASSRTGGVNYGYTF.

This clone was recorded once. The chain recombines TRBV5-4 with TRBJ2-1; the D is unclear. The germline V gene has CDR1 SGHNT and CDR2 YYREEE (reference sequence). The V end was cut by 0 bases, the J end by 4 bases, with 5 bases between. This CDR3 contains 13 residues. This chain's CDR3 is CASSLDGYNEQFF. In DNA form, the CDR3 reads TGTGCCAGCAGCTTGGACGGTTACAATGAGCAGTTCTTC.

V is TRBV5-1 and J is TRBJ1-4; 8 bases are a match to TRBD1. Unmatched junction bases numbered 10, after V lost 4 bases and J lost 5 bases. The CDR3 contains 16 residues. Germline CDR1 and CDR2: SGHRS and YFSETQ. The CDR3 loop is CASSHDRQGRNEKLFF. In DNA, the CDR3 is TGCGCCAGCAGCCACGATCGACAGGGGAGAAATGAAAAACTGTTTTTT.

This clone was seen a handful of times. V usage is TRBV4-2 and J usage is TRBJ1-5, with a weak D call TRBD1 (5 bases). Trimming took off 0 bases at V and 2 bases at J, with 20 bases between the two ends. CDR1 is LGHNA and CDR2 is YNFKEQ in the germline V gene. This CDR3 spans 19 amino acids. CDR3 protein: CASSQENAGPGYRNQPQHF. The CDR3 DNA is TGTGCCAGCAGCCAAGAGAACGCGGGGCCGGGGTACCGCAATCAGCCCCAGCATTTT.

Written as DNA, the CDR3 is TGTGCCAGCAGTCTTATTATCGGGGGCACTGAAGCTTTCTTT. Translation gives CASSLIIGGTEAFF. The gene calls are TRBV28 and TRBJ1-1, with D possibly being TRBD1 (5 bases). The CDR3 extends over 14 amino acids. V gave up 5 bases and J gave up 4 bases, with 14 bases separating them. Germline V gives CDR1 MDHEN, CDR2 SYDVKM.

This clone was counted between two and nine times. J is TRBJ2-3 and V is TRBV2; TRBD2 matches 7 bases. V lost 10 bases, J lost 0 bases, and 10 bases stayed unmatched. The germline V gene has CDR1 SNHLY and CDR2 FYNNEI. The CDR3 is 15 residues long. The CDR3 region is CAISPPAGSTDTQYF. The DNA of the CDR3 is TGTGCCATTTCCCCCCCAGCGGGGAGCACAGATACGCAGTATTTT.

V gene TRBV14 combines with J gene TRBJ2-7, with 7 bases lining up with TRBD1. CDR1 SGHDN and CDR2 FVKESK come from the germline V gene. This CDR3 is built from 13 residues. Losses at the gene ends were 5 bases for V and 3 bases for J; bases not matched to a gene: 4. The CDR3, as DNA: TGTGCCAGCAGCTCGGGACAGTTCTACGAGCAGTACTTC. Translation gives CASSSGQFYEQYF.

The V gene is TRBV11-3, the J gene TRBJ2-5, with 10 bases matching TRBD1. Germline CDR1 is SGHNT and CDR2 is YENEEA. The V gene end was trimmed by 3 bases and the J gene end by 5 bases; junction bases not matched to a gene: 6. The CDR3 has 15 residues. CDR3 loop: CASSFGTGDSETQYF. DNA of the CDR3: TGTGCCAGCAGCTTCGGGACAGGGGACTCGGAGACCCAGTACTTC.

The rearrangement uses TRBV5-8 and TRBJ2-2, with D possibly TRBD2 on 6 matching bases. The CDR3 is 16 residues long. V lost 3 bases, J lost 4 bases, and 16 bases lay in between. CDR1 and CDR2 from the germline V gene are SGHTS and YDEGEE. Here the CDR3 reads CASSSGERAPTGELFF. In DNA, the CDR3 is TGTGCCAGCAGCTCGGGGGAGAGGGCGCCCACCGGGGAGCTGTTTTTT.

This rearrangement joins TRBV5-1 to TRBJ1-4, with 7 bases aligning to TRBD1. V lost 7 bases and J lost 5; bases outside the gene matches: 11. Germline CDR1 is SGHRS and CDR2 is YFSETQ. This CDR3 is 15 amino acids long. CDR3 nucleotides: TGCGCCAGCGCCCAATCCGGGACAGAAAATGAAAAACTGTTTTTT. Translation gives CASAQSGTENEKLFF.

This clone was observed a few times. J is TRBJ2-1 and V is TRBV6-6; 8 bases line up with TRBD1. Trimming cost V 3 bases and J 6 bases; bases outside gene matches: 1. The germline gives CDR1 MNHNY, CDR2 SVGAGI (reference sequence). The CDR3 extends over 13 amino acids. The CDR3 nucleotides are TGTGCCAGCAGTTATGGACAGGGCAATGAGCAGTTCTTC. Residues: CASSYGQGNEQFF.

The chain is built from TRBV2 and TRBJ2-7, with 8 bases fitting TRBD2. V trimming: 2 bases; J trimming: 3 bases; junction bases outside the gene matches: 3. CDR3 length: 14 amino acids. Germline V CDR1 and CDR2: SNHLY, FYNNEI. DNA of the CDR3: TGTGCCAGCAGTGAAAACCTAGCGGGCTACGAGCAGTACTTC. It codes for CASSENLAGYEQYF.